The 3 T cell receptor beta chains listed next were all sequenced from one sample in a study of shared clonotypes between healthy human individuals. TCRdb's copy holds only in-frame clones and misses some; the assay was immunoSEQ multiplex PCR. Of about 2.3 million clones listed, around 93% are singletons. Sequencing was carried out using naive CD4+ T cells from PBMCs. This sample's subset: CD45RA+ positively selected. The origin of the receptors is a man aged 18-30 years in good health. Some clones in this sample may be carry-over from other donors' samples.

CDR3: CASSLSGTRQETQYF. In DNA form, the CDR3 reads TGTGCCAGCAGCTTAAGCGGGACTCGTCAAGAGACCCAGTACTTC. This chain links TRBV7-9 with TRBJ2-5; TRBD2 agrees at 7 bases. The V gene's germline CDR1 is SEHNR and CDR2 FQNEAQ (reference sequence). This CDR3 contains 15 residues. V was clipped by 2 bases and J by 2 bases; unmatched bases: 5.

V usage is TRBV6-5 and J usage is TRBJ1-1, with D possibly matching TRBD1 (6 bases). V was cut by 0 bases and J by 0 bases, with 11 bases left in between. Germline V gene data show CDR1 as MNHEY and CDR2 as SVGAGI. This CDR3 region has 16 residues. The CDR3 DNA reads TGTGCCAGCAGTTACTCGATCAGGGGAGTGAACACTGAAGCTTTCTTT. Translation: CASSYSIRGVNTEAFF.

This chain joins TRBV4-1 and TRBJ2-7, with unresolved D. CDR1 and CDR2 (germline): MGHRA, YSYEKL. This CDR3 contains 14 residues. Trimming shortened V by 0 bases and J by 5 bases, and 11 bases separated the two germline ends. The CDR3, as DNA: TGCGCCAGCAGCCAAGAGGGTAGAACCCACGAGCAGTACTTC. Amino acids: CASSQEGRTHEQYF.